This TCR beta chain was observed in a study of blood T cell repertoires in COVID-19. Study information: Acute and convalescent COVID-19 specimens originated in the United States, Italy and Spain.

Profiled with immunoSEQ multiplex PCR; TCRdb holds only in-frame clones, not every one. The table records 200,000 to 300,000 clones, 86% of them present only once. The germline V gene encodes CDR1 SGHTA and CDR2 FQGNSA. CDR3 length: 13 amino acids. The J segment lost 7 bases and the V segment lost 4 bases, leaving 3 bases of the junction unmatched. Sequencing was carried out using peripheral blood. The chain uses TRBV7-2 and TRBJ2-7, with 11 bases fitting TRBD2. This TCR was recovered from a man aged 55 to 70 with acute or convalescent COVID-19. CDR3 DNA: TGTGCCAGCAGCTCGACTAGCGGGATTGAGCAGTACTTC. This encodes CASSSTSGIEQYF.